A selection of T cell receptor beta chains follows, all from one sample in a study of tumor-infiltrating lymphocytes in glioblastoma multiforme. MiXCR, applied by TCRdb to the multiplex PCR reads, yields one record per CDR3 protein. The sample yields nearly 20,000 distinct CDR3 sequences, 55% to 75% seen once. Sequencing was carried out using peripheral blood. These receptors all stem from a male donor with glioblastoma. The CDR3 runs from the conserved cysteine through the conserved F or W. Fields, in order: clone size, D gene, V gene, J gene, CDR3 DNA, CDR3 protein. A D gene is named only where the DNA matches it firmly. Where a row states a size, it is once, few, many or the class of an expanded clone; other rows omit it.

abundance: -
d_gene: -
v_gene: TRBV11-2
j_gene: TRBJ2-7
CDR3nt: TGTGCCAGCAGCTTAGCTTCCGTATCATACGAGCAGTACTTC
CDR3aa: CASSLASVSYEQYF

abundance: -
d_gene: -
v_gene: TRBV11-2
j_gene: TRBJ2-7
CDR3nt: TGTGCCTGTCGATTAGTGGATTACGTGCAGTACTTC
CDR3aa: CACRLVDYVQYF

abundance: -
d_gene: TRBD2
v_gene: TRBV29-1
j_gene: TRBJ2-1
CDR3nt: TGCAGCGTTGATGAGCTAGCGGGATACAATGAGCAGCTCTTC
CDR3aa: CSVDELAGYNEQLF

abundance: many
d_gene: -
v_gene: TRBV28
j_gene: TRBJ2-1
CDR3nt: TGTGCCAGCAGTTCGGTATTAGGGGACAATGAGCAGTTCTTC
CDR3aa: CASSSVLGDNEQFF

abundance: -
d_gene: -
v_gene: TRBV20-1
j_gene: TRBJ1-1
CDR3nt: TGCAGTGCTTTCCTCGAGAGGGACACTGAAGCTTTCTTT
CDR3aa: CSAFLERDTEAFF

abundance: -
d_gene: -
v_gene: TRBV11-2
j_gene: TRBJ2-3
CDR3nt: TGTGCCAGCAGCCTTAGACGGTGGAGGACAGATACGCAGTATTTT
CDR3aa: CASSLRRWRTDTQYF

abundance: -
d_gene: -
v_gene: TRBV10-3
j_gene: TRBJ1-2
CDR3nt: TGTGCCATAGGGACGCCCACTAACTATGTCTACACCTTC
CDR3aa: CAIGTPTNYVYTF

abundance: -
d_gene: -
v_gene: TRBV11-2
j_gene: TRBJ1-2
CDR3nt: TGTGCCGTCAGCTTAGATTTGGACAATACCAAAACCTTC
CDR3aa: CAVSLDLDNTKTF

abundance: many
d_gene: TRBD2
v_gene: TRBV12-3/TRBV12-4
j_gene: TRBJ2-3
CDR3nt: TGTGCCAGCAGATCGACTAGCGGAGGACGCACAGATACGCAGTATTTT
CDR3aa: CASRSTSGGRTDTQYF

abundance: -
d_gene: -
v_gene: TRBV5-1
j_gene: TRBJ2-3
CDR3nt: TGCGCCAGCAGTGGTACCAACACAGATACGCAGTATTTT
CDR3aa: CASSGTNTDTQYF

abundance: -
d_gene: TRBD1
v_gene: TRBV20-1
j_gene: TRBJ1-2
CDR3nt: TGCAGTGCCAGCCGGGACAGGGGGGGGGGGTATGGCTACACCTTC
CDR3aa: CSASRDRGGGYGYTF

abundance: -
d_gene: TRBD1
v_gene: TRBV11-2
j_gene: TRBJ2-1
CDR3nt: TGTGCCAGCAGCCCGATGGACAGGGGGAAGGTCAACAATGAGCAGTTCTTC
CDR3aa: CASSPMDRGKVNNEQFF

abundance: -
d_gene: -
v_gene: TRBV6-1
j_gene: TRBJ1-2
CDR3nt: TGTGCCAGCATTCTGGACAGAAACAACTATGGCTACACCTTC
CDR3aa: CASILDRNNYGYTF

abundance: -
d_gene: -
v_gene: TRBV11-2
j_gene: TRBJ2-1
CDR3nt: TGTGCCAGCAGCTGCGTCCGAGGGAGCCAGCAGTTCTTC
CDR3aa: CASSCVRGSQQFF

abundance: -
d_gene: TRBD1
v_gene: TRBV28
j_gene: TRBJ2-7
CDR3nt: TGTGCCAGCAGTTTATGGCAGGGGGCCTCCTACGAGCGGTACTTC
CDR3aa: CASSLWQGASYERYF

abundance: -
d_gene: TRBD1
v_gene: TRBV5-1
j_gene: TRBJ2-1
CDR3nt: TGCGCCGGCAGCCTACAGGGGCCGGACGAGCAGTTCTTC
CDR3aa: CAGSLQGPDEQFF

abundance: -
d_gene: -
v_gene: TRBV4-2
j_gene: TRBJ2-7
CDR3nt: TGTGCCAGCAGCCAAGATCCCCGGGGAGAGCAGTACTTC
CDR3aa: CASSQDPRGEQYF

abundance: -
d_gene: TRBD1
v_gene: TRBV29-1
j_gene: TRBJ1-1
CDR3nt: TGCAGCATTCAGGACAGGGCAATGAACACTGAAGCTTTCTTT
CDR3aa: CSIQDRAMNTEAFF

abundance: -
d_gene: TRBD2
v_gene: TRBV6-2/TRBV6-3
j_gene: TRBJ2-1
CDR3nt: TGTGCCAGCAGTTACTCGCGGGAGGGCAATGAGCAGTTCTTC
CDR3aa: CASSYSREGNEQFF

abundance: -
d_gene: -
v_gene: TRBV11-2
j_gene: TRBJ2-2
CDR3nt: TGTGTCAGCACCCCCTCATTCGGCCAAGGGCTAGAGGTAAACACCGGGGAGCTGTCTTTT
CDR3aa: CVSTPSFGQGLEVNTGELSF

abundance: many
d_gene: TRBD1
v_gene: TRBV5-1
j_gene: TRBJ2-1
CDR3nt: TGCGCCAGCAGTCATTTACCGGGACAGGGGGGACCCAGCTCCTACAATGAGCAGTTCTTC
CDR3aa: CASSHLPGQGGPSSYNEQFF

abundance: -
d_gene: TRBD2
v_gene: TRBV6-5
j_gene: TRBJ2-7
CDR3nt: TGTGCCAGCAGTTACGGGATAAGCGGGGGAATGTACGAGCAGTACTTC
CDR3aa: CASSYGISGGMYEQYF

abundance: -
d_gene: TRBD2
v_gene: TRBV12-3/TRBV12-4
j_gene: TRBJ2-5
CDR3nt: TGTGCCAGCAGCCTCGGTCTAGCGGGGACCCAGTACTTC
CDR3aa: CASSLGLAGTQYF

abundance: once
d_gene: -
v_gene: TRBV29-1
j_gene: TRBJ2-1
CDR3nt: TGCGGCGCGGATCTTGCGGACTCCTACAATGAGCAGTTCTTC
CDR3aa: CGADLADSYNEQFF

abundance: -
d_gene: TRBD1
v_gene: TRBV11-2
j_gene: TRBJ2-7
CDR3nt: TGTGCCAGCAGCTTCTCACGGGACAGTTATTACGAGCAGTACTTC
CDR3aa: CASSFSRDSYYEQYF

abundance: -
d_gene: -
v_gene: TRBV5-1
j_gene: TRBJ1-4
CDR3nt: TGCGCCAGCAGCTTGGATGGTTCGGGGGTCCAGGGAAAACTGTTTTTT
CDR3aa: CASSLDGSGVQGKLFF

abundance: -
d_gene: -
v_gene: TRBV2
j_gene: TRBJ2-2
CDR3nt: TGTGCCAGCATCGGCACCTCGAACACCGGGGAGCTGTTTTTT
CDR3aa: CASIGTSNTGELFF

abundance: few
d_gene: -
v_gene: TRBV11-2
j_gene: TRBJ2-3
CDR3nt: TGTGCCAGCAGCTACCGGGCTCAGAAGGGAGATACGCAGTATTTT
CDR3aa: CASSYRAQKGDTQYF

abundance: many
d_gene: -
v_gene: TRBV6-2/TRBV6-3
j_gene: TRBJ2-7
CDR3nt: TGTGCCAGCAGGAGATCCGGGGAAGAGCAGTACTTC
CDR3aa: CASRRSGEEQYF

abundance: many
d_gene: -
v_gene: TRBV30
j_gene: TRBJ1-5
CDR3nt: TGTGCCTGGAGTGACAGGGCGAGTCAGCCCCAGCATTTT
CDR3aa: CAWSDRASQPQHF

abundance: -
d_gene: TRBD2
v_gene: TRBV5-1
j_gene: TRBJ2-7
CDR3nt: TGCGCCAGCAGCTTGGCCGGGGGGAGCGTCTTATTCGAGCAGTACTTC
CDR3aa: CASSLAGGSVLFEQYF

abundance: -
d_gene: TRBD2
v_gene: TRBV20-1
j_gene: TRBJ2-1
CDR3nt: TGCAGTGCTAGGCCTGGGAGGGCTGTCTACAATGAGCAGTTCTTC
CDR3aa: CSARPGRAVYNEQFF

abundance: -
d_gene: -
v_gene: TRBV11-2
j_gene: TRBJ2-5
CDR3nt: TGTGCCAGAAGCATACTCCGGGAAAGTCTCAAAGAGACACAGTACTTC
CDR3aa: CARSILRESLKETQYF

abundance: -
d_gene: -
v_gene: TRBV20-1
j_gene: TRBJ2-1
CDR3nt: TGCAGTGCTAGAGATTGGGCTAGCCGGAGTCCGGATGAGCAGTTCTTC
CDR3aa: CSARDWASRSPDEQFF

abundance: -
d_gene: -
v_gene: TRBV11-2
j_gene: TRBJ1-1
CDR3nt: TGTGCCAGCAGCTTTTGGGTAGGGAACACTGAAGCTTTCTTT
CDR3aa: CASSFWVGNTEAFF

abundance: -
d_gene: TRBD2
v_gene: TRBV11-2
j_gene: TRBJ2-2
CDR3nt: TGCGCCAGCGGCTTAGCCAGGACTAGCGGGCTACCGAGGCTGTTCTTT
CDR3aa: CASGLARTSGLPRLFF

abundance: once
d_gene: -
v_gene: TRBV11-2
j_gene: TRBJ2-7
CDR3nt: TGTGCCAGCACCCCCCACTGGGGCTTTAGTTGGGAGCAGTACTTC
CDR3aa: CASTPHWGFSWEQYF

abundance: once
d_gene: -
v_gene: TRBV11-2
j_gene: TRBJ2-1
CDR3nt: TGTGCTATGAGCTTAGATAGGTGGAATGAGCAGTTCTTC
CDR3aa: CAMSLDRWNEQFF

abundance: -
d_gene: -
v_gene: TRBV11-1
j_gene: TRBJ2-1
CDR3nt: TGTGACAGCAGAGCTCAGACTAGAGCGAATGAGCAGCTCTTC
CDR3aa: CDSRAQTRANEQLF

abundance: large
d_gene: -
v_gene: TRBV11-2
j_gene: TRBJ2-7
CDR3nt: TGTGCCAGCAGCTTCGATCCCGAGCAGTACTTC
CDR3aa: CASSFDPEQYF

abundance: once
d_gene: -
v_gene: TRBV11-1
j_gene: TRBJ2-5
CDR3nt: TGTGCCAGCAGCTTAGTAGGGGCTTTGGAGATCCAGTACTTC
CDR3aa: CASSLVGALEIQYF

abundance: -
d_gene: -
v_gene: TRBV6-1
j_gene: TRBJ1-4
CDR3nt: TGTGCCAGCAGTCCCAGCGGGGTTGGGGCTAATGAAAAACTGTTTTTT
CDR3aa: CASSPSGVGANEKLFF

abundance: many
d_gene: -
v_gene: TRBV24-1
j_gene: TRBJ2-1
CDR3nt: TGTGCCACCAGTGTTACTGACAATGAGCAGTTCTTC
CDR3aa: CATSVTDNEQFF

abundance: -
d_gene: TRBD2
v_gene: TRBV12-3/TRBV12-4
j_gene: TRBJ2-5
CDR3nt: TGTACCAGCAGCGGCGTAGCGGGACAGACCCAGTACTTC
CDR3aa: CTSSGVAGQTQYF

abundance: -
d_gene: -
v_gene: TRBV7-9
j_gene: TRBJ2-7
CDR3nt: TGTGCCGGCAGCTTATTTGAGGACCTCTCCTACGAGCAGTACTTC
CDR3aa: CAGSLFEDLSYEQYF

abundance: -
d_gene: -
v_gene: TRBV11-1
j_gene: TRBJ2-4
CDR3nt: TGTGCCAGCAGCTTAAGAGGTGCCAAAAACATCCATTACTTC
CDR3aa: CASSLRGAKNIHYF